The 15 T cell receptor beta chains reported below all come from one sample, sequenced in a study of cytomegalovirus exposure and HLA in healthy donors. The PCR made use of 60 Vbeta and 13 Jbeta primers. The table came from immunoSEQ multiplex PCR; TCRdb's copy has only in-frame clones and leaves some out. Seen here are under 130,000 clones, approximately 72% observed once, and the top ten hold 2.1%. What was sequenced was PBMCs. These receptors originate from a man aged 25-45 years in good health and CMV-seronegative.

The genes are TRBV30 and TRBJ2-7, with TRBD1 as a possible D gene (6 bases). CDR1 and CDR2 (germline): GTSNPN, SVGIG (reference sequence). With 4 bases removed from V and 1 base from J, the gap between germline ends came to 14 bases. The CDR3 loop spans 14 amino acids. CDR3 bases: TGTGCCTGGAACCGGGACACGCGGTCCTACGAGCAGTACTTC. It is translated as CAWNRDTRSYEQYF.

This chain connects TRBV6-1 to TRBJ2-7; possible D gene TRBD1, 6 bases. Per germline, CDR1 MNHNS and CDR2 SASEGT. The CDR3 runs to 15 residues. The ends were cut back, 5 bases at V and 2 bases at J, with 16 bases in the middle. The CDR3 DNA reads as TGTGCCAGCAGTCCAGGGGCCCTATCCCCCTACGAGCAGTACTTC. Protein product: CASSPGALSPYEQYF.

This clone was picked up one time. The chain couples TRBV4-3 to TRBJ1-2; the D gene is possibly TRBD1 (5 bases). Looked up from germline, CDR1 is LGHNA and CDR2 is YSLEER. The CDR3 has 15 amino acids. V lost 0 bases to trimming and J lost 1 base, with 9 bases between them. Written as DNA, the CDR3 is TGCGCCAGCAGCCAAGAAGACAGCTTTAACTATGGCTACACCTTC. It yields the protein CASSQEDSFNYGYTF.

The J gene is TRBJ1-1, the V gene TRBV7-9; D is uncertain. In germline, CDR1 is SEHNR, CDR2 FQNEAQ (reference sequence). With 3 bases removed from V and 3 bases from J, the gap between germline ends came to 11 bases. The length of the CDR3 is 14 residues. The CDR3 loop reads CASSFGGSDTEAFF. CDR3 in DNA: TGTGCCAGCAGCTTTGGAGGGTCGGACACTGAAGCTTTCTTT.

The chain has TRBV5-1 and TRBJ1-4; 7 bases match TRBD1. The CDR3 extends over 14 amino acids. Trimming removed 2 bases from V and 5 bases from J; junction bases left unmatched: 3. Germline V gene data show CDR1 as SGHRS and CDR2 as YFSETQ. The CDR3 DNA is TGCGCCAGCAGCTTCGGACAGGACAATGAAAAACTGTTTTTT. It yields the protein CASSFGQDNEKLFF. The whole variable domain, filled in from reference TRBV5-1 and TRBJ1-4, reads KAGVTQTPRYLIKTRGQQVTLSCSPISGHRSVSWYQQTPGQGLQFLFEYFSETQRNKGNFPGRFSGRQFSNSRSEMNVSTLELGDSALYLCASSFGQDNEKLFFGSGTQLSVL.

This clone was observed a single time. The chain is built from TRBV5-1 and TRBJ2-5, with 11 bases aligning to TRBD2. The V gene end was trimmed by 4 bases and the J gene end by 4 bases; junction bases not matched to a gene: 9. Per germline, CDR1 SGHRS and CDR2 YFSETQ. This CDR3 is 16 amino acids long. CDR3 coding DNA: TGCGCCAGCAGCCCTGTCCTAGCGGGGGGCCCAGAGACCCAGTACTTC. Amino acid sequence: CASSPVLAGGPETQYF.

This clone turned up a few times. J is TRBJ1-5 and V is TRBV19; the D gene is possibly TRBD1 (6 bases). The length of the CDR3 is 15 residues. Germline CDR1 is LNHDA and CDR2 is SQIVND (reference sequence). Trimming stripped 6 bases from V and 1 base from J, with 13 bases between. Here the CDR3 reads CASSLGGLSNQPQHF. The CDR3 bases are TGTGCCAGTAGCTTGGGGGGGCTGAGCAATCAGCCCCAGCATTTT.

CDR3 loop: CASSNYDTGELFF. In DNA, the CDR3 is TGTGCCAGCAGCAACTATGACACCGGGGAGCTGTTTTTT. The rearrangement joins TRBV28 to TRBJ2-2, with D unresolved. The CDR3 has 13 residues. The V gene lost 6 bases and the J gene lost 3 bases, with 8 bases spanning the gap. From germline, CDR1 is MDHEN and CDR2 SYDVKM. Complete variable domain (other parts from reference TRBV28 and TRBJ2-2): DVKVTQSSRYLVKRTGEKVFLECVQDMDHENMFWYRQDPGLGLRLIYFSYDVKMKEKGDIPEGYSVSREKKERFSLILESASTNQTSMYLCASSNYDTGELFFGEGSRLTVL.

The gene calls are TRBV23-1 and TRBJ2-7; D possibly corresponds to TRBD2 (6 bases). TRBV23-1 belongs to the ORF category, with a function that is uncertain. The germline V and J ends were trimmed by 3 bases and 2 bases, with 11 bases remaining between them. This CDR3 has 14 amino acids. The CDR3 DNA sequence: TGCGCCAGCAGTCATGGGACGGGAGCCTACGAGCAGTACTTC. Translated, it gives CASSHGTGAYEQYF.

V is TRBV28 and J is TRBJ2-1, with D perhaps TRBD1 (6 bases). Germline assignment: CDR1 MDHEN and CDR2 SYDVKM. This CDR3 has 15 amino acids. V lost 3 bases to trimming and J lost 3 bases, with 12 bases between them. CDR3 nucleotides: TGTGCCAGCAGTTTTCTGGGGGCTGTCTACAATGAGCAGTTCTTC. It codes for CASSFLGAVYNEQFF.

This clone has only a few counts. The chain employs TRBV6-1 and TRBJ2-7; 8 bases agree with TRBD1. J was trimmed by 2 bases and V by 4 bases; bases with no gene match: 4. The germline CDR1 and CDR2 sequences are MNHNS and SASEGT. This CDR3 is built from 14 residues. CDR3 in amino acids: CASSVWTGPYEQYF. The CDR3 DNA sequence: TGTGCCAGCAGTGTCTGGACAGGGCCCTACGAGCAGTACTTC.

Within the sample, this clone is large (0.1 to 1%). This sequence joins TRBV7-3 and TRBJ2-2; D is possibly TRBD2 (5 bases). Germline values: CDR1 SGHTA, CDR2 FQGTGA. V dropped 3 bases and J dropped 6 bases, with 8 bases sitting between them. The CDR3 covers 13 residues. This CDR3 reads CASSLAGPGELFF. Here the CDR3 DNA reads TGTGCCAGCAGCTTGGCGGGTCCCGGGGAGCTGTTTTTT. Using reference TRBV7-3 and TRBJ2-2 for the parts outside the CDR3, the full variable domain is GAGVSQTPSNKVTEKGKYVELRCDPISGHTALYWYRQSLGQGPEFLIYFQGTGAADDSGLPNDRFFAVRPEGSVSTLKIQRTERGDSAVYLCASSLAGPGELFFGEGSRLTVL.

This rearrangement joins TRBV19 to TRBJ2-1; D is ambiguous. The CDR3 has 11 amino acids. Germline lookup yields CDR1 LNHDA and CDR2 SQIVND (reference sequence). Trimming pared 7 bases from V and 1 base from J, leaving 2 bases between. The CDR3 spells CASTSYNEQFF. CDR3 coding DNA: TGTGCCAGTACGTCCTACAATGAGCAGTTCTTC.

The chain employs TRBV29-1 and TRBJ2-7, with D possibly TRBD1 on 5 matching bases. Between the trimmed V and J ends, which lost 3 bases and 2 bases, there was a span of 17 bases. The CDR3 is 15 amino acids. The germline gives CDR1 SQVTM, CDR2 ANQGSEA. The CDR3 is CSVDGSLEGAYEQYF. CDR3 in DNA: TGCAGCGTTGACGGAAGCCTAGAAGGGGCCTACGAGCAGTACTTC.

The chain recombines TRBV28 with TRBJ1-5; D unclear. The V end lost 5 bases, the J end lost 3 bases, and 11 bases lay between the germline ends. The CDR3 loop spans 14 amino acids. Germline V CDR1 and CDR2: MDHEN, SYDVKM. This chain's CDR3 is CASSPTGFNQPQHF. As DNA, the CDR3 is TGTGCCAGCAGTCCTACGGGGTTCAATCAGCCCCAGCATTTT.